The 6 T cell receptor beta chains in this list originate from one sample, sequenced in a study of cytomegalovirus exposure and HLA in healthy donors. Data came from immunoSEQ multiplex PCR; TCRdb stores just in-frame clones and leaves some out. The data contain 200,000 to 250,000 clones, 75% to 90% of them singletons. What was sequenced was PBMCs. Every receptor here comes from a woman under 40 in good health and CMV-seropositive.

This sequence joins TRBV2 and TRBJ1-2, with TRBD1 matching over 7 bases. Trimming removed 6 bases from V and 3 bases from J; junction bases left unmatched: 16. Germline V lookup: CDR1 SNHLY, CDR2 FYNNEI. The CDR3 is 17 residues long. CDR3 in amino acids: CASRLIRLGGRYYGYTF. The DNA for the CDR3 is TGTGCCAGCAGACTTATCCGTCTAGGGGGCAGGTACTATGGCTACACCTTC.

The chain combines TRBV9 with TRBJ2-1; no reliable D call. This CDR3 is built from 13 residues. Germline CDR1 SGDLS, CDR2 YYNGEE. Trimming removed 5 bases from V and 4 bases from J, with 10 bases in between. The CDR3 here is CASSKGSYNEQFF. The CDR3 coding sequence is TGTGCCAGCAGTAAAGGATCATACAATGAGCAGTTCTTC.

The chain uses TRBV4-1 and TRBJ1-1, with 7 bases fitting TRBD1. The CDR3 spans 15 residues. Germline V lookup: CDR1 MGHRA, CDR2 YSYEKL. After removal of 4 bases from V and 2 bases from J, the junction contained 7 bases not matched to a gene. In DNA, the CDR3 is TGCGCCAGCAGCCCGCGGACAGGCGCCAACACTGAAGCTTTCTTT. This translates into CASSPRTGANTEAFF.

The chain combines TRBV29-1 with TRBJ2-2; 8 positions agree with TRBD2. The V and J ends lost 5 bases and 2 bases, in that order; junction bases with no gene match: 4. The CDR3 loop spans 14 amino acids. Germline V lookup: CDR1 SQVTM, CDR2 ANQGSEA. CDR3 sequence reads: CSVRAGGNTGELFF. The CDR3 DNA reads TGCAGCGTTCGGGCGGGAGGAAACACCGGGGAGCTGTTTTTT.

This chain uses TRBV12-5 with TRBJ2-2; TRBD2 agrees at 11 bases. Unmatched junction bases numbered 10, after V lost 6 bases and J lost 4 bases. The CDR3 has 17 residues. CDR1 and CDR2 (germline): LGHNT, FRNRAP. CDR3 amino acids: CASGRTLAGGATGELFF. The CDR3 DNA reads TGTGCTAGTGGACGTACCCTAGCGGGAGGTGCCACCGGGGAGCTGTTTTTT. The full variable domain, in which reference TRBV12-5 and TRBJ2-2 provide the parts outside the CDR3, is DARVTQTPRHKVTEMGQEVTMRCQPILGHNTVFWYRQTMMQGLELLAYFRNRAPLDDSGMPKDRFSAEMPDATLATLKIQPSEPRDSAVYFCASGRTLAGGATGELFFGEGSRLTVL.

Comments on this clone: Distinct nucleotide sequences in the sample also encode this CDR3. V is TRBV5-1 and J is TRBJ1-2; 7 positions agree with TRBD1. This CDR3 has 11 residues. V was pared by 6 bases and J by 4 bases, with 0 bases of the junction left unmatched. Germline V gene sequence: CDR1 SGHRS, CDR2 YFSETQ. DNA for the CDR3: TGCGCCAGCACAGGGGGCTATGGCTACACCTTC. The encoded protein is CASTGGYGYTF.